The 27 T cell receptor beta chains presented below share a single source sample, sequenced in a study of blood T cell repertoires in COVID-19. TCRdb keeps only in-frame clones here, not all; method: immunoSEQ multiplex PCR. The table lists a few hundred thousand clones, 65% to 90% of them singletons. Specimen: PBMCs or T cells enriched from blood (not recorded which). The receptors come from a woman aged 18-35 years who had recovered from COVID-19.

This chain uses TRBV7-9 with TRBJ2-1, with 15 bases matching TRBD2. Germline V gives CDR1 SEHNR, CDR2 FQNEAQ (reference sequence). The CDR3 has 16 amino acids. The ends lost 2 bases at V and 9 bases at J; junction bases unmatched: 5. The CDR3 spells CASSLPAGLAGGEQFF. The CDR3 DNA sequence: TGTGCCAGCAGCTTACCCGCGGGACTAGCGGGAGGTGAGCAGTTCTTC. Using reference TRBV7-9 and TRBJ2-1 for the parts outside the CDR3, the full variable domain is DTGVSQNPRHKITKRGQNVTFRCDPISEHNRLYWYRQTLGQGPEFLTYFQNEAQLEKSRLLSDRFSAERPKGSFSTLEIQRTEQGDSAMYLCASSLPAGLAGGEQFFGPGTRLTVL.

The CDR3 region has the DNA TGTGCCAGCAGTGGCACAGGGCCCTCGGTCAGCTTGGAAGCTTTCTTT. Translated, it gives CASSGTGPSVSLEAFF. The chain has TRBV6-1 and TRBJ1-1; perhaps TRBD1 as D (6 bases). This CDR3 has 16 residues. V gave up 4 bases and J gave up 8 bases, with 23 bases separating them. The germline gives CDR1 MNHNS, CDR2 SASEGT.

This chain uses TRBV3-1 (or the pseudogene TRBV3-2) with TRBJ2-5; TRBD2 matches at 16 bases. The CDR3 spans 20 residues. Germline trimming cut 1 base from V and 4 bases from J; bases unmatched to any gene: 12. CDR1 LGHDT and CDR2 YNNKEL come from the germline V gene (reference sequence). Written as DNA, the CDR3 is TGTGCCAGCAGCCAAGCCGGGACTAGCGGGGGGGCAATGGGAGGAGAGACCCAGTACTTC. Its protein is CASSQAGTSGGAMGGETQYF.

This clone has just one count. The J gene is TRBJ2-1, the V gene TRBV5-8; 8 bases match TRBD1. The V segment lost 5 bases and the J segment 2 bases; nucleotides outside the gene matches: 6. The CDR3 runs to 15 residues. CDR1 and CDR2 (germline): SGHTS, YDEGEE. CDR3 bases: TGTGCCAGCAGACCCCGGGACAGGACCTACAATGAGCAGTTCTTC. Translated: CASRPRDRTYNEQFF.

V and J are TRBV5-1 and TRBJ2-1; 9 bases match TRBD2. J lost 10 bases, V lost 0 bases, and 17 bases had no gene match. The CDR3 length is 18 residues. Germline-derived CDR1 and CDR2 are SGHRS and YFSETQ. The CDR3 region is CASSLANPSGGRLNEQFF. The CDR3 region has the DNA TGCGCCAGCAGCTTGGCGAACCCAAGCGGGGGGCGCTTAAACGAGCAGTTCTTC.

CDR3 nucleotides: TGTGCCAGCAGTTTATACCGGGAGGGGGGCACTGAAGCTTTCTTT. This codes for CASSLYREGGTEAFF. The J gene is TRBJ1-1, the V gene TRBV27, with a tentative D call TRBD1 (6 bases). Germline loops: CDR1 MNHEY, CDR2 SMNVEV (reference sequence). V lost 1 base, J lost 4 bases, and 13 bases lay in between. CDR3 size: 15 residues.

This clone was recorded only once. The rearrangement uses TRBV11-2 and TRBJ2-7, with 7 nucleotides matching TRBD1. The CDR3 covers 15 residues. After removal of 5 bases from V and 5 bases from J, the junction contained 12 bases not matched to a gene. Germline CDR1 SGHAT, CDR2 FQNNGV. DNA of the CDR3: TGTGCCAGCAGCCGCCGGACAGGAGTTAGGCACGAGCAGTACTTC. Encoded protein: CASSRRTGVRHEQYF.

The V call is TRBV14, the J call TRBJ2-2; maybe TRBD1 (5 bases). Germline CDR1 SGHDN, CDR2 FVKESK. The V end lost 5 bases, the J end lost 2 bases, and 15 bases lay between the germline ends. The CDR3 runs to 16 residues. In nucleotides, the CDR3 is TGTGCCAGCAGCGATCATCTCGGACAAAACACCGGGGAGCTGTTTTTT. As protein: CASSDHLGQNTGELFF.

This chain joins TRBV10-3 and TRBJ1-5, with 8 bases that match TRBD1. The CDR3 is 14 amino acids. The V gene's germline CDR1 is ENHRY and CDR2 SYGVKD. Germline trimming cut 3 bases from V and 4 bases from J; bases unmatched to any gene: 2. CDR3 residues: CAISDRTGNQPQHF. For the CDR3, the DNA is TGTGCCATCAGTGATAGGACAGGGAATCAGCCCCAGCATTTT.

J is TRBJ2-5 and V is TRBV5-4; 7 positions match TRBD2. Germline values: CDR1 SGHNT, CDR2 YYREEE (reference sequence). This CDR3 region has 15 residues. V lost 0 bases and J lost 5; bases outside the gene matches: 7. CDR3 bases: TGTGCCAGCAGCTTGGCCCCGGGGGGTGGGGAGACCCAGTACTTC. Translation gives CASSLAPGGGETQYF.

The CDR3 DNA is TGTGCCAGCAGCGCAACCGGGACAGCGACCTACGAGCAGTACTTC. It codes for CASSATGTATYEQYF. The rearrangement joins TRBV9 to TRBJ2-7, with TRBD1 matching over 7 bases. The germline V gene encodes CDR1 SGDLS and CDR2 YYNGEE. The trim removed 3 bases at V and 2 bases at J, leaving 8 bases unmatched. The CDR3 covers 15 residues.

The V and J genes are TRBV6-5 and TRBJ1-1; 7 nucleotides agree with TRBD1. J gave up 3 bases and V 6 bases, and 4 bases lay outside the gene matches. This CDR3 contains 13 residues. Germline lookup yields CDR1 MNHEY and CDR2 SVGAGI. CDR3 loop: CASRVTGDTEAFF. In DNA, the CDR3 is TGTGCCAGCAGGGTAACAGGGGACACTGAAGCTTTCTTT.

This clone was picked up one time. The rearrangement links TRBV5-1 to TRBJ2-7; 9 bases are a match to TRBD2. The germline V gene encodes CDR1 SGHRS and CDR2 YFSETQ. The CDR3 runs to 18 residues. Unmatched junction bases numbered 15, after V lost 0 bases and J lost 5 bases. The chain's CDR3 is CASSLEGSGSPLLDEQYF. The CDR3 nucleotides read TGCGCCAGCAGCTTGGAGGGTAGCGGGAGTCCCCTACTAGACGAGCAGTACTTC.

The chain is built from TRBV9 and TRBJ2-3; 9 positions agree with TRBD2. The CDR3 totals 16 residues. After removal of 3 bases from V and 0 bases from J, the junction contained 5 bases not matched to a gene. Germline assignment: CDR1 SGDLS and CDR2 YYNGEE. DNA of the CDR3: TGTGCCAGCAGCGCCCCTAGCGGGGTGAGCACAGATACGCAGTATTTT. This sequence encodes CASSAPSGVSTDTQYF.

This rearrangement joins TRBV5-4 to TRBJ2-4; 9 bases line up with TRBD2. Trimming took 0 bases from V and 0 from J; bases not matched to a gene: 4. The germline V gene has CDR1 SGHNT and CDR2 YYREEE (reference sequence). CDR3 length: 17 amino acids. Written as DNA, the CDR3 is TGTGCCAGCAGCTTGGGGCTAGCGGGGCTAGCCAAAAACATTCAGTACTTC. It specifies CASSLGLAGLAKNIQYF.

The rearrangement joins TRBV27 to TRBJ1-5; TRBD1 is a possible D gene (6 bases). V lost 5 bases and J lost 7, with 12 bases in between. The CDR3 runs 13 residues. CDR1 is MNHEY and CDR2 is SMNVEV in the germline V gene (reference sequence). CDR3 region: CASSRLQGQPQHF. The CDR3 DNA reads TGTGCCAGCAGTAGACTACAGGGACAGCCCCAGCATTTT.

The chain is built from TRBV5-1 and TRBJ2-7, with TRBD1 identical over 10 bases. J was trimmed by 4 bases and V by 0 bases; bases with no gene match: 7. The CDR3 contains 16 residues. Germline CDR1 and CDR2: SGHRS and YFSETQ. The CDR3 loop is CASSLAGQGVGYEQYF. The CDR3, as DNA: TGCGCCAGCAGCTTGGCCGGACAGGGGGTGGGGTACGAGCAGTACTTC.

J is TRBJ1-5 and V is TRBV5-6; a possible D gene is TRBD1 (6 bases). In germline, CDR1 is SGHDT, CDR2 YYEEEE. V was clipped by 1 base and J by 3 bases, with 8 bases between them. The CDR3 runs 14 residues. The CDR3 bases are TGTGCCAGCAGCTTGTACAGGGTCAATCAGCCCCAGCATTTT. Translating gives CASSLYRVNQPQHF.

This chain links TRBV27 with TRBJ1-1; the match to TRBD1 covers 8 bases. The CDR3 is made up of 16 amino acids. Germline CDR1 MNHEY, CDR2 SMNVEV (reference sequence). V lost 5 bases and J lost 6; bases outside the gene matches: 14. The CDR3, as DNA: TGTGCCAGCAGTCGTTTTACGTCCGGGACAGGCTCTGAAGCTTTCTTT. Encoded protein: CASSRFTSGTGSEAFF.

In its sample, this clone was seen a few times. The rearrangement links TRBV18 to TRBJ1-5; D perhaps matches TRBD1 (5 bases). Trimming pared 0 bases from V and 3 bases from J, leaving 9 bases between. Germline CDR1 is KGHSH and CDR2 is LQKENI. CDR3 length: 15 residues. The CDR3: CASSPPSGSNQPQHF. In DNA form, the CDR3 reads TGTGCCAGCTCACCACCATCAGGGTCCAATCAGCCCCAGCATTTT.

Only one count was recorded for this clone. This chain's CDR3 is CASSHAGTDYGYTF. CDR3 coding DNA: TGCGCCAGCAGCCATGCCGGGACAGACTATGGCTACACCTTC. The V gene is TRBV4-1, the J gene TRBJ1-2; 7 nucleotides line up with TRBD1. Germline CDR1 and CDR2: MGHRA and YSYEKL. CDR3 length: 14 residues. Trimming cost V 3 bases and J 3 bases; bases outside gene matches: 4.

The chain combines TRBV24-1 with TRBJ1-2; 8 bases fit TRBD1. V shed 5 bases and J 6 bases; nucleotides not matched to a gene: 10. The CDR3 spans 15 residues. Per the germline V gene, CDR1 is KGHDR and CDR2 is SFDVKD. Here the CDR3 DNA reads TGTGCCACCAGTGCCGGGACAGGAGACTTTAATGGCTACACCTTC. This codes for CATSAGTGDFNGYTF.

V is TRBV27 and J is TRBJ2-7, with D possibly being TRBD2 (6 bases). Germline loops: CDR1 MNHEY, CDR2 SMNVEV (reference sequence). The CDR3 loop spans 13 amino acids. With 3 bases removed from V and 3 bases from J, the gap between germline ends came to 9 bases. For the CDR3, the DNA is TGTGCCAGCAGTTTGGGGGGAAGCTACGAGCAGTACTTC. Its protein product is CASSLGGSYEQYF.

V gene TRBV5-1 combines with J gene TRBJ1-2, with TRBD1 as a possible D gene (5 bases). Deletions cut 6 bases from V and 6 bases from J, with 21 bases between. The length of the CDR3 is 15 residues. Germline V gene lookup returns CDR1 SGHRS and CDR2 YFSETQ. The CDR3 loop is CASTGGMKEGDGYTF. The CDR3 bases are TGCGCCAGCACCGGGGGGATGAAGGAAGGGGATGGCTACACCTTC.

This clone was counted once. This chain connects TRBV19 to TRBJ1-5; D call uncertain. CDR1 and CDR2 from the germline V gene are LNHDA and SQIVND (reference sequence). Trimming pared 8 bases from V and 0 bases from J, leaving 8 bases between. CDR3 size: 13 residues. CDR3 in amino acids: CASSGDSNQPQHF. DNA for the CDR3: TGTGCCAGTTCCGGGGATAGCAATCAGCCCCAGCATTTT.

The chain joins TRBV19 to TRBJ1-1, with unresolved D. Germline CDR1 and CDR2: LNHDA and SQIVND (reference sequence). The V gene lost 7 bases and the J gene lost 5 bases, with 14 bases spanning the gap. The CDR3 length is 13 residues. CDR3 in amino acids: CASNNEIRTEAFF. The DNA for the CDR3 is TGTGCCAGTAATAATGAGATACGGACTGAAGCTTTCTTT.

This sequence joins TRBV30 and TRBJ2-2; 9 nucleotides align to TRBD2. CDR3 length equals 19 residues. V was pared by 2 bases and J by 7 bases, with 20 bases of the junction left unmatched. Per germline, CDR1 GTSNPN and CDR2 SVGIG (reference sequence). In nucleotides, the CDR3 is TGTGCCTGGAGTCCAGGGCTGTGGACAGCGGGAGGACTCATCGGGGAGCTGTTTTTT. Its translation is CAWSPGLWTAGGLIGELFF. Supplemented by reference TRBV30 and TRBJ2-2, the full variable domain reads SQTIHQWPATLVQPVGSPLSLECTVEGTSNPNLYWYRQAAGRGLQLLFYSVGIGQISSEVPQNLSASRPQDRQFILSSKKLLLSDSGFYLCAWSPGLWTAGGLIGELFFGEGSRLTVL.